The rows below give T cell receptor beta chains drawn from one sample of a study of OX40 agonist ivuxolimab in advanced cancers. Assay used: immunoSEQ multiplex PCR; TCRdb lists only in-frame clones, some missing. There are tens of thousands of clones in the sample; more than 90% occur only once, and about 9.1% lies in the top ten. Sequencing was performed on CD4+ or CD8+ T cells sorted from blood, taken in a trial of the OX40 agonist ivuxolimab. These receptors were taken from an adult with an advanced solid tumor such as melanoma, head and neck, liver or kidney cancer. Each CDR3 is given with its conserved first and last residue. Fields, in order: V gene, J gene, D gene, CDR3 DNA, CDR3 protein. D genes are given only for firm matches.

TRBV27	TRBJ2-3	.	TGTGCCAGCAGTTTTGGGCTCGGAGATACGCAGTATTTT	CASSFGLGDTQYF
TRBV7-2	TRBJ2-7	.	TGTGCCAGCAACTGGCAGGGCTCCTACGAGCAGTACTTC	CASNWQGSYEQYF
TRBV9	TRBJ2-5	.	TGTGCCAGCAGCGCCTCCGACTATCAAGAGACCCAGTACTTC	CASSASDYQETQYF
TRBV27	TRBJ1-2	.	TGTGCCAGCAGTTTCGGCCGCGACTATGGCTACACCTTC	CASSFGRDYGYTF
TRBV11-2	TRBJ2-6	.	TGTGCCAGCAGCCCGGTTCCGGGCGGGGCCAACGTCCTGACTTTC	CASSPVPGGANVLTF
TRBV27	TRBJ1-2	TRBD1	TGTGCCAGCAGGGGGGACTATGGGACAGGGGGAGGGGACTATGGCTACACCTTC	CASRGDYGTGGGDYGYTF
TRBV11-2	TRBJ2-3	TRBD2	TGTGCCAGCAGCTTCGGGCGGGGGGGCCTGACAGATACGCAGTATTTT	CASSFGRGGLTDTQYF
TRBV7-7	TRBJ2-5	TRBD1	TGTGCTAGCAGCTTATCGCCGGGACAGGGCCAGGAGACCCAGTACTTC	CASSLSPGQGQETQYF
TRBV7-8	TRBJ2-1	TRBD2	TGTGCCAGCAGCCCTGGACTAGCGGGGGGCCCGAGCTCCTACAATGAGCAGTTCTTC	CASSPGLAGGPSSYNEQFF
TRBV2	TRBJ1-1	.	TGTGCCAGCTTCCCCGGAGGGTATGATGAAGCTTTCTTT	CASFPGGYDEAFF
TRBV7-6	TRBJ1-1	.	TGTGCCAGCAGCCCCTTACGCACTGAAGCTTTCTTT	CASSPLRTEAFF
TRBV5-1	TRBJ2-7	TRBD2	TGCGCCAGCAGCGAGGGACTAGCGGGGGAACAGGCCCAAGAGTACGAGCAGTACTTC	CASSEGLAGEQAQEYEQYF
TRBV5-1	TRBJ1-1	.	TGCGCCAGCAGCCCAGACAGCCTAAAAACGATACTTGAAGCTTTCTTT	CASSPDSLKTILEAFF
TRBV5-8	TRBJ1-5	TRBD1	TGTGCCAGCAGCTTTGGACAGGCCTTTAATCAGCCCCAGCATTTT	CASSFGQAFNQPQHF
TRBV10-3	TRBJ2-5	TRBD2	TGTGCCATCAGTGAGACCTGGACTAGCGGGGGCCAAAACCAAGAGACCCAGTACTTC	CAISETWTSGGQNQETQYF
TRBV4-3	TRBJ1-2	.	TGCGCCAGCAGCCAAGATGGAATAGCTAATAACTATGGCTACACCTTC	CASSQDGIANNYGYTF
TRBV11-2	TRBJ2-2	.	TGTGCCAGCAGCTTAATTACAGCGAACACCGGGGAGCTGTTTTTT	CASSLITANTGELFF
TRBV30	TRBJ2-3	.	TGTGCCTGGAGTGTCGCTAGCGGCACAGATACGCAGTATTTT	CAWSVASGTDTQYF
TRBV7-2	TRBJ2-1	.	TGTGCCGGCGAGGCAAGCTCCTACAATGAGCAGTTCTTC	CAGEASSYNEQFF
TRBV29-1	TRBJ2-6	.	TGCAGCGTACCTGGACTGAGCTCTGGGGCCAACGTCCTGACTTTC	CSVPGLSSGANVLTF
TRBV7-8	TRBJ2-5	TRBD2	TGTGCCAGCAGCTTAGGGTTAGCGGGGGGGCTTACACAAGAGACCCAGTACTTC	CASSLGLAGGLTQETQYF
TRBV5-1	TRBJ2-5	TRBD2	TGCGCCAGCAGCTCCAGGTGGGATAGCGGGTACCAAGAGACCCAGTACTTC	CASSSRWDSGYQETQYF